The 31 T cell receptor beta chains listed next were all sequenced from one sample in a study of cytomegalovirus exposure and HLA in healthy donors. In the PCR, 60 Vbeta and 13 Jbeta primers were used. Profiling relied on immunoSEQ multiplex PCR, and the TCRdb table lists in-frame clones only, not all of them. This table holds 150,000 to 200,000 clones, approximately 79% found once. Source material: PBMCs. These receptors were collected from a human donor in good health.

This clone was observed a few times. The V gene is TRBV6-6, the J gene TRBJ1-2; D is uncertain. CDR1 is MNHNY, CDR2 SVGAGI, per germline (reference sequence). The length of the CDR3 is 12 residues. V lost 2 bases and J lost 3, with 4 bases in between. The CDR3 DNA sequence: TGTGCCAGCAGTTACGAGGACTATGGCTACACCTTC. Residues: CASSYEDYGYTF.

The chain uses TRBV20-1 and TRBJ1-1, with D hard to call. Germline V lookup: CDR1 DFQATT, CDR2 SNEGSKA (reference sequence). The CDR3 contains 8 residues. The germline V and J ends were trimmed by 6 bases and 10 bases, with 6 bases remaining between them. CDR3 nucleotide sequence: TGCAGTGCGCGTGGAGCTTTCTTT. This translates into CSARGAFF.

The rearrangement uses TRBV19 and TRBJ2-1; 7 positions agree with TRBD2. Unmatched junction bases numbered 14, after V lost 11 bases and J lost 4 bases. In germline, CDR1 is LNHDA, CDR2 SQIVND (reference sequence). This CDR3 spans 15 amino acids. In DNA form, the CDR3 reads TGTGCCTCTTCCCCCCGTAGCGGGCCATACAATGAGCAGTTCTTC. The encoded protein is CASSPRSGPYNEQFF. Looking up the rest from reference TRBV19 and TRBJ2-1 gives the full variable domain: DGGITQSPKYLFRKEGQNVTLSCEQNLNHDAMYWYRQDPGQGLRLIYYSQIVNDFQKGDIAEGYSVSREKKESFPLTVTSAQKNPTAFYLCASSPRSGPYNEQFFGPGTRLTVL.

The chain has TRBV7-3 and TRBJ2-5; possibly TRBD2 for D (7 bases). The CDR3 is 15 amino acids. V lost 5 bases and J lost 2, with 15 bases in between. Germline lookup yields CDR1 SGHTA and CDR2 FQGTGA. In nucleotides, the CDR3 is TGTGCCAGCAGCCTAGGGGGGGGCGATCAAGAGACCCAGTACTTC. It codes for CASSLGGGDQETQYF.

This clone was observed once. This chain connects TRBV7-8 to TRBJ1-1; tentatively, D is TRBD1 (6 bases). The germline CDR1 and CDR2 sequences are SGHVS and FQNEAQ. The CDR3 has 12 amino acids. The germline V and J ends were trimmed by 5 bases and 10 bases, with 14 bases remaining between them. The CDR3 nucleotides read TGTGCCAGCAGCCCCCAGTTAGGGGGAGCTTTCTTT. It encodes CASSPQLGGAFF.

This rearrangement joins TRBV4-3 to TRBJ1-4; D might be TRBD1 (5 bases). V was shortened by 1 base and J by 4 bases, with 10 bases between the two germline ends. The germline V gene encodes CDR1 LGHNA and CDR2 YSLEER. This CDR3 spans 15 amino acids. The CDR3 loop reads CASSQGGAINEKLFF. For the CDR3, the DNA is TGCGCCAGCAGCCAAGGCGGGGCAATTAATGAAAAACTGTTTTTT.

V gene TRBV7-8 combines with J gene TRBJ2-7; TRBD2 matches 13 bases. Germline V gives CDR1 SGHVS, CDR2 FQNEAQ. Trimming took 4 bases from V and 2 from J; bases not matched to a gene: 5. The CDR3 loop spans 16 amino acids. The CDR3 coding sequence is TGTGCCAGCAGCTCTCGGACTAGCGGGGGTGCCTACGAGCAGTACTTC. Its protein product is CASSSRTSGGAYEQYF. Supplemented by reference TRBV7-8 and TRBJ2-7, the full variable domain reads GAGVSQSPRYKVAKRGQDVALRCDPISGHVSLFWYQQALGQGPEFLTYFQNEAQLDKSGLPSDRFFAERPEGSVSTLKIQRTQQEDSAVYLCASSSRTSGGAYEQYFGPGTRLTVT.

This chain uses TRBV5-1 with TRBJ2-5, with D possibly TRBD2 on 5 matching bases. The end of the DNA fits TRBJ2-7 better, so the J call may be wrong. Germline V gene sequence: CDR1 SGHRS, CDR2 YFSETQ. The CDR3 extends over 16 amino acids. The DNA for the CDR3 is TGCGCCAGCAGCTTGGGAGGATTGCGGGCCTACTACGAGCAGTACTTC. This codes for CASSLGGLRAYYEQYF.

The J gene is TRBJ2-6, the V gene TRBV27; 8 bases are shared with TRBD1. The germline V gene has CDR1 MNHEY and CDR2 SMNVEV (reference sequence). The V segment lost 4 bases and the J segment 4 bases; nucleotides outside the gene matches: 15. This CDR3 has 19 residues. CDR3 DNA: TGTGCCAGCAGTTCCACGACAGGGGCGCAAGCCCCCGGGGCCAACGTCCTGACTTTC. Amino acid sequence: CASSSTTGAQAPGANVLTF.

The chain carries TRBV10-3 and TRBJ1-1, with D hard to call. Per the germline V gene, CDR1 is ENHRY and CDR2 is SYGVKD. Trimming took 11 bases from V and 4 from J, leaving 17 bases between them. The CDR3 runs 13 residues. CDR3 nucleotide sequence: TGTGCCTCGCATCAGTCGGGTAGCACTGAAGCTTTCTTT. Its protein is CASHQSGSTEAFF.

This chain joins TRBV7-9 and TRBJ2-3; weak D call: TRBD1 (6 bases). V lost 5 bases to trimming and J lost 5 bases, with 17 bases between them. This CDR3 has 15 residues. Germline V gives CDR1 SEHNR, CDR2 FQNEAQ (reference sequence). CDR3 nucleotides: TGTGCCAGCAGCGTCGGGACACTAAAAGGAGATACGCAGTATTTT. It is translated as CASSVGTLKGDTQYF.

The chain recombines TRBV19 with TRBJ1-5; D not certain. V was pared by 0 bases and J by 7 bases, with 10 bases between. CDR3 length: 14 residues. Germline V gene lookup returns CDR1 LNHDA and CDR2 SQIVND (reference sequence). The CDR3 coding sequence is TGTGCCAGTAGTATAGATCCCGGAGGACAGCCCCAGCATTTT. It codes for CASSIDPGGQPQHF.

The chain has TRBV2 and TRBJ1-1, with no clear D. This CDR3 is 12 amino acids long. The germline V gene encodes CDR1 SNHLY and CDR2 FYNNEI. V was cut by 11 bases and J by 1 base, with 11 bases left in between. CDR3 coding DNA: TGTGCCCCTAGCGGTGGGAACACTGAAGCTTTCTTT. Amino acids: CAPSGGNTEAFF.

This chain uses TRBV11-3 with TRBJ2-2, with D perhaps TRBD1 (6 bases). Trimming removed 1 base at V and 3 bases at J, with 18 bases between. The CDR3 spans 18 residues. Per germline, CDR1 SGHNT and CDR2 YENEEA. The DNA of the CDR3 is TGTGCCAGCAGCTTAGGAGTTGTCGGACAGAAGCACACCGGGGAGCTGTTTTTT. It yields the protein CASSLGVVGQKHTGELFF.

This rearrangement joins TRBV19 to TRBJ1-5; unclear D gene. Per germline, CDR1 LNHDA and CDR2 SQIVND (reference sequence). This CDR3 contains 13 residues. Trimming took 6 bases from V and 4 from J, leaving 10 bases between them. Here the CDR3 reads CASRRHPNQPQHF. CDR3 DNA sequence: TGTGCCAGTAGGCGACACCCGAATCAGCCCCAGCATTTT.

The chain couples TRBV6-5 to TRBJ1-1; no clear D. Germline CDR1 MNHEY, CDR2 SVGAGI. CDR3 length: 13 residues. V gave up 7 bases and J gave up 3 bases, with 12 bases separating them. The CDR3 nucleotides are TGTGCCAGCACCCGGGGTGGTGACACTGAAGCTTTCTTT. Translated: CASTRGGDTEAFF.

Only one count was recorded for this clone. This chain links TRBV11-3 with TRBJ2-1, with 9 bases lining up with TRBD2. The CDR3 is made up of 16 amino acids. Germline trimming cut 1 base from V and 9 bases from J; bases unmatched to any gene: 10. Germline V CDR1 and CDR2: SGHNT, YENEEA. The CDR3 DNA reads as TGTGCCAGCAGCTTAGTAGGCGGGGGGGCGGACATTGAGCAGTTCTTC. Its protein is CASSLVGGGADIEQFF.

This chain joins TRBV7-8 and TRBJ2-1; 9 nucleotides match TRBD2. Germline-derived CDR1 and CDR2 are SGHVS and FQNEAQ. J was trimmed by 0 bases and V by 5 bases; bases with no gene match: 11. The CDR3 is 18 residues long. The CDR3 nucleotides are TGTGCCAGCAGCGCTCGGACTAGCGTATCGAGCTCCTACAATGAGCAGTTCTTC. Translation: CASSARTSVSSSYNEQFF.

This clone has a handful of counts. This chain joins TRBV5-4 and TRBJ1-3, with a weak D call TRBD1 (5 bases). The germline V gene has CDR1 SGHNT and CDR2 YYREEE (reference sequence). The length of the CDR3 is 14 residues. The V end lost 0 bases, the J end lost 3 bases, and 7 bases lay between the germline ends. CDR3 nucleotides: TGTGCCAGCAGCTTGGGGGGCGATGGAAACACCATATATTTT. This translates into CASSLGGDGNTIYF.

This rearrangement joins TRBV10-3 to TRBJ2-2; 8 nucleotides line up with TRBD1. The CDR3 totals 15 residues. With V trimmed by 1 base and J by 5 bases, 3 bases remained unmatched. CDR1 is ENHRY and CDR2 is SYGVKD in the germline V gene. In DNA form, the CDR3 reads TGTGCCATCAGTGAGTTCGACAGGGGAACCGGGGAGCTGTTTTTT. This translates into CAISEFDRGTGELFF.

This clone was picked up one time. The chain couples TRBV7-2 to TRBJ1-5; no definite D call. CDR1 and CDR2 from the germline V gene are SGHTA and FQGNSA. There are 15 residues in the CDR3. Trimming left V 5 bases short and J 5 bases short, with 16 bases between. The chain's CDR3 is CASSRASAGYQPQHF. The DNA for the CDR3 is TGTGCCAGCAGCCGCGCATCAGCGGGGTATCAGCCCCAGCATTTT.

This chain connects TRBV13 to TRBJ2-7; 8 bases agree with TRBD1. The V gene end was trimmed by 5 bases and the J gene end by 5 bases; junction bases not matched to a gene: 8. CDR3 length: 14 amino acids. CDR1 and CDR2 (germline): PRHDT, FYEKMQ (reference sequence). CDR3 DNA: TGTGCCAGCAGCACTCGGACAGGGCTCCACGAGCAGTACTTC. It is translated as CASSTRTGLHEQYF.

The chain links TRBV4-3 to TRBJ2-7, with TRBD2 matching 8 bases. The length of the CDR3 is 15 residues. With 0 bases clipped from V and 3 bases from J, the junction kept 4 bases outside the gene matches. Germline CDR1 and CDR2: LGHNA and YSLEER. This chain's CDR3 is CASSQEGLGFYEQYF. As DNA, the CDR3 is TGCGCCAGCAGCCAAGAGGGACTAGGTTTCTACGAGCAGTACTTC.

V gene TRBV7-9 combines with J gene TRBJ2-5; tentatively, D is TRBD2 (5 bases). The CDR3 is made up of 15 amino acids. V lost 4 bases and J lost 1, with 13 bases in between. Germline values: CDR1 SEHNR, CDR2 FQNEAQ (reference sequence). The CDR3 loop is CASSWPSPTQETQYF. The CDR3 DNA follows: TGTGCCAGCAGCTGGCCTAGCCCCACCCAAGAGACCCAGTACTTC.

This clone was recorded a few times. The chain carries TRBV5-4 and TRBJ1-6, with 10 bases identical to TRBD1. Germline V gene lookup returns CDR1 SGHNT and CDR2 YYREEE (reference sequence). With V trimmed by 0 bases and J by 7 bases, 13 bases remained unmatched. This CDR3 comprises 19 residues. The CDR3 here is CASSLAPGTGEGRNSPLHF. CDR3 DNA sequence: TGTGCCAGCAGCTTGGCTCCCGGGACAGGGGAAGGACGGAATTCACCCCTCCACTTT.

The J gene is TRBJ2-1, the V gene TRBV28; 12 positions match TRBD2. The V gene's germline CDR1 is MDHEN and CDR2 SYDVKM. V lost 4 bases, J lost 7 bases, and 17 bases stayed unmatched. This CDR3 contains 19 residues. The CDR3 sequence is CASSSLRTSGVSKWNEQFF. In DNA form, the CDR3 reads TGTGCCAGCAGTTCCCTTCGGACTAGCGGGGTTTCCAAGTGGAATGAGCAGTTCTTC.

J is TRBJ2-7 and V is TRBV7-9, with TRBD1 matching over 11 bases. The CDR3 loop spans 16 amino acids. CDR1 is SEHNR, CDR2 FQNEAQ, per germline (reference sequence). The junction had 15 bases not matched to a gene; V was cut back by 6 bases and J by 8 bases. The CDR3 sequence is CASSSPWTGGPGQQYF. In nucleotides, the CDR3 is TGTGCCAGCAGTTCACCGTGGACAGGGGGCCCCGGACAGCAGTACTTC.

J is TRBJ2-1 and V is TRBV4-1, with D perhaps matching TRBD1 (6 bases). V lost 4 bases and J lost 12, with 13 bases in between. The germline CDR1 and CDR2 sequences are MGHRA and YSYEKL. The CDR3 is 12 amino acids. CDR3 amino acids: CASSPPGVLQFF. In DNA form, the CDR3 reads TGCGCCAGCAGCCCGCCAGGGGTTTTGCAGTTCTTC.

The V gene is TRBV4-3, the J gene TRBJ2-2; 9 bases map to TRBD2. The V and J ends lost 0 bases and 6 bases, in that order; junction bases with no gene match: 8. This CDR3 is built from 17 residues. The V gene's germline CDR1 is LGHNA and CDR2 YSLEER. CDR3 amino acids: CASSQERGGGASGELFF. The CDR3 DNA reads as TGCGCCAGCAGCCAAGAACGGGGCGGGGGGGCCTCCGGGGAGCTGTTTTTT.

The table lists this clone with a count of one. The J gene is TRBJ2-3, the V gene TRBV4-3; TRBD2 matches 8 bases. The CDR3 is made up of 20 amino acids. With 2 bases clipped from V and 1 base from J, the junction kept 17 bases outside the gene matches. Germline CDR1 and CDR2: LGHNA and YSLEER. This chain's CDR3 is CASSQRHDGGASGRTDTQYF. CDR3 sequence (DNA): TGCGCCAGCAGCCAACGCCATGACGGAGGGGCTAGCGGGCGCACAGATACGCAGTATTTT.

This rearrangement joins TRBV7-9 to TRBJ1-4, with D maybe TRBD1 (5 bases). This CDR3 is 11 amino acids long. V was trimmed by 0 bases and J by 12 bases, leaving 5 bases between them. The germline gives CDR1 SEHNR, CDR2 FQNEAQ (reference sequence). The chain's CDR3 is CASSLAGELFF. As DNA, the CDR3 is TGTGCCAGCAGCTTAGCAGGGGAACTGTTTTTT.